A single T cell receptor beta chain is shown here with its context. Its antigen is as yet unknown. These data belong to a study of cytomegalovirus exposure and HLA in healthy donors. Study-wide results and limits: Previous analysis showed most TCR beta V segments were productive about 87% or about 30% of the time.

A multiplex PCR was run with 60 Vbeta primers and 13 Jbeta primers. The data were produced by immunoSEQ multiplex PCR, yet TCRdb's version contains in-frame clones alone and is incomplete. The profile covers more than 95,000 clones, with approximately 77% appearing a single time and around 4.9% taken by the ten largest. The clonotype comes from a man aged 50 or older in good health and CMV-seropositive. Sequenced: PBMCs.

The CDR3 is CASTRMGQGKDYGYTF. In DNA form, the CDR3 reads TGTGCCAGCACCCGTATGGGACAGGGAAAAGACTATGGCTACACCTTC. This rearrangement joins TRBV2 to TRBJ1-2; 9 bases match TRBD1. Germline CDR1 reads SNHLY; CDR2 reads FYNNEI. The length of the CDR3 is 16 residues. V shed 7 bases, J shed 3 bases, and the junction held 12 bases outside the gene matches. The variable domain in full, completed from reference TRBV2 and TRBJ1-2, reads EPEVTQTPSHQVTQMGQEVILRCVPISNHLYFYWYRQILGQKVEFLVSFYNNEISEKSEIFDDQFSVERPDGSNFTLKIRSTKLEDSAMYFCASTRMGQGKDYGYTFGSGTRLTVV.